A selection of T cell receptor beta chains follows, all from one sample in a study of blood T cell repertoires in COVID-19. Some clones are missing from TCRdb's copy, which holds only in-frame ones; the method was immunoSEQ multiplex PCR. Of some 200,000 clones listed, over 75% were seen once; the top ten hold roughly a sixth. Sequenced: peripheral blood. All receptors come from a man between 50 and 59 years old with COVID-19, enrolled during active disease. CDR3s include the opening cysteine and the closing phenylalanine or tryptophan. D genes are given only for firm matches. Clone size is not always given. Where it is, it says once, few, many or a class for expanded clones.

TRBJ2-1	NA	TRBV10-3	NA	TGTGCCATCCGTGACTGGTTGGGGGGGCGGGCGGGGGATGAGCAGTTCTTC	CAIRDWLGGRAGDEQFF
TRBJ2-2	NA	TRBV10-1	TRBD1	TGCGCCAGCAGTGAGTCCCCGACAGGGATCACCGGGGAGCTGTTTTTT	CASSESPTGITGELFF
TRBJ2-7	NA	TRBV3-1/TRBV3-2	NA	TGTGCCAGCAGCCTGGGACTCGCCTCCTACGAGCAGTACTTC	CASSLGLASYEQYF
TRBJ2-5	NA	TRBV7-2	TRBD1	TGTGCCAGCATAGTCCTCCGGGGACAGCAAGAGACCCAGTACTTC	CASIVLRGQQETQYF
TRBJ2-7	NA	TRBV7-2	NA	TGTGCCAGCAGCTTTTCTACCGGGGGAACCTACGAGCAGTACTTC	CASSFSTGGTYEQYF
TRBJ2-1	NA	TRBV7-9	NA	TGTGCCAGCAGCCGCGGGCAGAGCTCCTACAATGAGCAGTTCTTC	CASSRGQSSYNEQFF
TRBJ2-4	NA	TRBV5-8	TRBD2	TGTGCCAGCAGCTTGGGGACTAGCGGGAGCAACATTCAGTACTTC	CASSLGTSGSNIQYF
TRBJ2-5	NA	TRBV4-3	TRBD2	TGCGCCAGCAGCCTTGGGACTAGCGGGGGCGAGACCCAGTACTTC	CASSLGTSGGETQYF
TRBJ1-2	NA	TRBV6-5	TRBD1	TGTGCCAGCAGTTGGTCGACAGGGCGCGATGGCTACACCTTC	CASSWSTGRDGYTF
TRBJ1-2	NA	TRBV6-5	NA	TGTGCCAGCAGAAACAGGAATAACTATGGCTACACCTTC	CASRNRNNYGYTF
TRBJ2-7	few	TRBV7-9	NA	TGTGCCAGCAGCTTAGCTGGGCCGCGCTACGAGCAGTACTTC	CASSLAGPRYEQYF
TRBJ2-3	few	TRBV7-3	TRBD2	TGTGCCAGCAGCCCAGGGACTAGCCTTGTCACAGATACGCAGTATTTT	CASSPGTSLVTDTQYF
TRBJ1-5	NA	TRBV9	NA	TGTGCCAGCAGCCCCCGAGAAGTGCGGTACAATCAGCCCCAGCATTTT	CASSPREVRYNQPQHF
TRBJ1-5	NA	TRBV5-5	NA	TGTGCCAGCAGCTTGGTGCGTGGCGGGCAGCCCCAGCATTTT	CASSLVRGGQPQHF
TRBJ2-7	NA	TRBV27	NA	TGTGCCAGCAGTTTGATGGGGGCGGTTCCTTCCTACGAGCAGTACTTC	CASSLMGAVPSYEQYF
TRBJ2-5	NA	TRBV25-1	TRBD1	TGTGCCAGCAGTGAATGGGGAAGGGGGCCACAAGAGACCCAGTACTTC	CASSEWGRGPQETQYF
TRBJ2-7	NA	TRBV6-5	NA	TGTGCCAGCAGGGGGGGGCTCTACGAGCAGTACTTC	CASRGGLYEQYF
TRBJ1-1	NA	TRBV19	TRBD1	TGTGCCAGTAGTTCGACAGGGGCCCACACTGAAGCTTTCTTT	CASSSTGAHTEAFF
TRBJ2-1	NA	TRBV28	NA	TGTGCCAGCAGCCCGACGGGGGATAGCTCCTACAATGAGCAGTTCTTC	CASSPTGDSSYNEQFF
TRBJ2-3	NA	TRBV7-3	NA	TGTGCCAGCAGCCCTGGAGGCTGGTCCACAGATACGCAGTATTTT	CASSPGGWSTDTQYF
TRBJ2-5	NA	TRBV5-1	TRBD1	TGCGCCAGCAGCTCGGGACAGCCCCAAGAGACCCAGTACTTC	CASSSGQPQETQYF
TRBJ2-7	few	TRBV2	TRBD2	TGTGCCAGCAGTCTCACTAGCGGGAGGGGCTCCTACGAGCAGTACTTC	CASSLTSGRGSYEQYF
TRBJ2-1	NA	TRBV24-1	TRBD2	TGTGCCACCAGCACTCCCGGGGGGGACTCCCAGTTCTTC	CATSTPGGDSQFF
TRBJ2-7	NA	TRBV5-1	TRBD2	TGCGCCAGCAGCCTTAGCGGGAGGCCCCTCTCCTACGAGCAGTACTTC	CASSLSGRPLSYEQYF